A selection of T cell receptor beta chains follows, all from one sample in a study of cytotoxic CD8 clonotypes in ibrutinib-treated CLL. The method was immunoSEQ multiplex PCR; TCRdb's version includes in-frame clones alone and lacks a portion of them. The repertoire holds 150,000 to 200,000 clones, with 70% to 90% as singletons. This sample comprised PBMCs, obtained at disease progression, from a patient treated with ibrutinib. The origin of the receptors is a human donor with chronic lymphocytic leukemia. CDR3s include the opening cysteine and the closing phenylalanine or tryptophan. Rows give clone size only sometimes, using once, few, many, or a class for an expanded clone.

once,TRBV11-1,CASSVRTAYNEQFF
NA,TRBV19,CASSPGRTPNTEAFF
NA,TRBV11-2,CASSFFGGAITDTQYF
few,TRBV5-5,CASSLVDPVVGANVLTF
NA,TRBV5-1,CASSWDRIGSGANVLTF
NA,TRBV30,CAWSASGLYNEQFF
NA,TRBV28,CASGENTEAFF
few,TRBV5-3,CARLSCRPALRQGGYTF
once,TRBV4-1,CASSQERLAATGELFF
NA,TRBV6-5,CASSWGAGNQPQHF
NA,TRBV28,CASSHTGTGLEEQYF
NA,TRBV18,CASSPRTPSGTLGNEQFF
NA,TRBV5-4,CASSRAGRNAEAFF
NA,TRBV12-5,CASGLGSGEETQYF
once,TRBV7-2,CASRYGGQTDTQYF
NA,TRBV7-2,CASSGQVGVETQYF
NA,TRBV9,CASSVVAGPSYEQYF
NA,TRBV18,CASSTNRGQETQYF
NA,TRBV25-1,CASSERDYKETQYF
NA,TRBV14,CASSPESYEQYF
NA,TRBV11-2,CASSLSHRGIYGYTF
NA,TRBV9,CASSARDYGYNEQFF
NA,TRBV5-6,CASRLLGVKTGELFF
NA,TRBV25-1,CASSERWEGNNEQFF
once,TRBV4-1,CASSRHVGTSGGNEQFF
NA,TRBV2,CASSSGFSAVEQFF
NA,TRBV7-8,CASSLALRGNGYTF
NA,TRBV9,CASSVGGRVPEEYTF
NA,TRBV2,CASSELAGFTGELFF
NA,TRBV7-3,CASSSHTRTDTQYF
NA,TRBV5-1,CASSLTGPSSGNTIYF
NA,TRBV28,CASRKTPSGVNGYTF
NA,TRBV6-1,CASSPQGMSGNTIYF
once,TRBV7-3,CASSPRGTLVF
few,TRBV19,CASSGGDYGYTF
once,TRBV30,CAWSPGLADTDTQYF
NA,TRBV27,CASSPVMPVVDIQYF
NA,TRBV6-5,CASRQGFETQYF
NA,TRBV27,CASSMTSGSYNEQFF
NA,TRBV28,CASSPHRAQRTEAFF